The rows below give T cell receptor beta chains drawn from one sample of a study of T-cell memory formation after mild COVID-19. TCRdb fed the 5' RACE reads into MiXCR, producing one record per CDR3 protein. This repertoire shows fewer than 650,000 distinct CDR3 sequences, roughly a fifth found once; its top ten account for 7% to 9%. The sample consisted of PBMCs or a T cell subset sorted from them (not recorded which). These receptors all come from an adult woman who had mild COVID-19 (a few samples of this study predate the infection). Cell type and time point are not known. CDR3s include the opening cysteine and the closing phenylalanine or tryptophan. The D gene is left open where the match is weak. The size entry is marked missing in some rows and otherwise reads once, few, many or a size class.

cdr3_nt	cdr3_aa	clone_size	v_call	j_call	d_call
TGCAGTGCTAGACCTAGGGGGTCTGGAAACACCATATATTTT	CSARPRGSGNTIYF	-	TRBV20-1	TRBJ1-3	-
TGTGCCAGCAGCTTGAACCTCGCCTCCGGGACAGGGTCCTACAATGAGCAGTTCTTC	CASSLNLASGTGSYNEQFF	few	TRBV7-8	TRBJ2-1	TRBD1
TGTGCCAGCAGCCCGGGTGGCCCCATGGAAGCTTTCTTT	CASSPGGPMEAFF	few	TRBV25-1	TRBJ1-1	-
TGCAGCGTTGCTCCCTCTAACTCCTACGAGCAGTACTTC	CSVAPSNSYEQYF	-	TRBV29-1	TRBJ2-7	-
TGTGCCAGCAACTCCCAGATGGGACTAGCCACAGATACGCAGTATTTT	CASNSQMGLATDTQYF	-	TRBV7-9	TRBJ2-3	TRBD2
TGTGCCACGAAGACAGGGCTACTGACCTACAATGAGCAGTTCTTC	CATKTGLLTYNEQFF	-	TRBV15	TRBJ2-1	TRBD1
TGCAGTGCTAGAGGTCTGACGGGACAGGGTAGGACAGATACGCAGTATTTT	CSARGLTGQGRTDTQYF	few	TRBV20-1	TRBJ2-3	TRBD1
TGCGCCAGCAGCCGCCACCGGGACAGGGAGTCCGAGCAGTACTTC	CASSRHRDRESEQYF	-	TRBV4-3	TRBJ2-7	TRBD1
TGTGCCAGCAGCTATGACAGGGTCGAGTCTGGTGGCTACACCTTC	CASSYDRVESGGYTF	few	TRBV7-8	TRBJ1-2	TRBD1
TGTGCCAGCAGCTTTGGCCCCCAGAACAATGAGCAGTTCTTC	CASSFGPQNNEQFF	few	TRBV5-5	TRBJ2-1	-
TGCAGCGTTGCACTAGCGGGATCAGTTGAGCAGTTCTTC	CSVALAGSVEQFF	-	TRBV29-1	TRBJ2-1	TRBD2
TGCAGTGCTAGATGGGGGGGGACCTACGAGCAGTACTTC	CSARWGGTYEQYF	once	TRBV20-1	TRBJ2-7	TRBD2
TGTGCCAGCAGTTTAGCGGGGGGGCCGGGCACAGATACGCAGTATTTT	CASSLAGGPGTDTQYF	few	TRBV12-3/TRBV12-4	TRBJ2-3	-
TGTGCCAGCAGGGACTGGGGTGAAGAGACCCAGTACTTC	CASRDWGEETQYF	-	TRBV4-2	TRBJ2-5	-
TGCGCCAGCAGCCAAGGCGGCCGGATCTACGAGCAGTACTTC	CASSQGGRIYEQYF	once	TRBV4-3	TRBJ2-7	-
TGTGCCAGCAGGGGGAACCTCGGGGAGACCCAGTACTTC	CASRGNLGETQYF	-	TRBV2	TRBJ2-5	-
TGTGCCAGCAGCTCACAGGGGCAGGAGCAGTACTTC	CASSSQGQEQYF	-	TRBV7-9	TRBJ2-7	TRBD1
TGCAGTGCTAGAGATTTAGAGGAGACAGGGATCTCCTACGAGCAGTACTTC	CSARDLEETGISYEQYF	few	TRBV20-1	TRBJ2-7	TRBD1
TGTGCCAGCAGCTTAGGTCGGGAGAAAGTTAAGCAGTTCTTC	CASSLGREKVKQFF	-	TRBV7-9	TRBJ2-1	-
TGTGCCAGCAGCTTGGGTCAGAGCATCTACGAGCAGTACTTC	CASSLGQSIYEQYF	-	TRBV5-6	TRBJ2-7	-
TGTGCCAGCACCACGGCACTAGCGGGGTCTAATGAGCAGTTCTTC	CASTTALAGSNEQFF	-	TRBV6-5	TRBJ2-1	TRBD2
TGTGCCAGCAGCCAGGGGCTAGCGAGCTACTACGAGCAGTACTTC	CASSQGLASYYEQYF	-	TRBV3-1	TRBJ2-7	-
TGTGCCAGCAGCATCATAGCGGGGGCCACAGATACGCAGTATTTT	CASSIIAGATDTQYF	-	TRBV16	TRBJ2-3	TRBD2
TGCAGTGCTAGAGAGTTCTCTAGGAGGGAGACCCAGTACTTC	CSAREFSRRETQYF	few	TRBV20-1	TRBJ2-5	-
TGCGCCAGCAGCGTCGGGACGTTAGACGAGCAGTACTTC	CASSVGTLDEQYF	few	TRBV5-1	TRBJ2-7	-
TGCAGTGCTAGTTATGGGACAATGAAAAACATTCAGTACTTC	CSASYGTMKNIQYF	-	TRBV20-1	TRBJ2-4	-
TGTGCCAGCAGCTTGAGCCCCCGATACGTTACTAGCGGGAGGGCCGGAGAGACCCAGTACTTC	CASSLSPRYVTSGRAGETQYF	-	TRBV7-2	TRBJ2-5	TRBD2
TGTGCCAGCAGCGTAGGATCCGGCTATGGCTACACCTTC	CASSVGSGYGYTF	few	TRBV9	TRBJ1-2	-
TGTGCCAGCAGTTTCCAGGGGAGCGCTGAAGCTTTCTTT	CASSFQGSAEAFF	-	TRBV27	TRBJ1-1	-
TGTGCCAGCAGCTTAGGGCTCTACCCGGGAGCTTTCTTT	CASSLGLYPGAFF	-	TRBV7-2	TRBJ1-1	-
TGTGCCAGCAGTGACCCGACCAGGGCAGCTTCTTACAATGAGCAGTTCTTC	CASSDPTRAASYNEQFF	-	TRBV6-1	TRBJ2-1	-
TGTGCCAGCAGAGGGGAGGGCCGCTATGGCTACACCTTC	CASRGEGRYGYTF	-	TRBV2	TRBJ1-2	-
TGTGCCTCGGGACAGTCAAGCAATGAAGCTTTCTTT	CASGQSSNEAFF	-	TRBV24-1	TRBJ1-1	TRBD1
TGTGCCAGCAGCTTTCGAGGAATACAAGAGACCCAGTACTTC	CASSFRGIQETQYF	few	TRBV7-2	TRBJ2-5	-
TGTGCCATCAGCGCGAGAGGGGAGGCGTATAATTCACCCCTCCACTTT	CAISARGEAYNSPLHF	few	TRBV10-3	TRBJ1-6	-
TGTGCCAGCAGCGTAGAAGGGGACCTCTACAATGAGCAGTTCTTC	CASSVEGDLYNEQFF	few	TRBV9	TRBJ2-1	-
TGCGCCAGCAGCTTGGCGGGACAGGGGGCGGCGAACACTGAAGCTTTCTTT	CASSLAGQGAANTEAFF	-	TRBV5-1	TRBJ1-1	TRBD1